Sequencing of this T cell receptor beta chain was carried out in a study of T cell responses to AZD1222 COVID-19 vaccine. Study-level findings and limits: Vaccine-associated CD4 TCRs spanned spike, dominant at 160-218 and 743-854. In a largely white British group with more females than males, clonal diversity was possibly underestimated.

CDR3 length equals 15 residues. V lost 3 bases, J lost 8 bases, and 10 bases stayed unmatched. The germline V gene encodes CDR1 MDHEN and CDR2 SYDVKM. As for this clone: As yet, its antigen is unknown.

Clones were read by immunoSEQ multiplex PCR, and TCRdb kept only the in-frame ones, dropping some. The sample has roughly 150,000 clones; 85% to 90% are singletons. Pooling of second doses given at about 4 or about 12 weeks was done. The chain recombines TRBV28 with TRBJ1-5; 7 nucleotides match TRBD1. This TCR was sampled from an adult who received the AZD1222 COVID-19 vaccine. The sequencing here drew on peripheral blood, taken 28 days after the second AZD1222 dose. The CDR3 spells CASSLFDRALEPQHF. CDR3 bases: TGTGCCAGCAGTTTGTTTGACAGGGCTTTGGAGCCCCAGCATTTT.